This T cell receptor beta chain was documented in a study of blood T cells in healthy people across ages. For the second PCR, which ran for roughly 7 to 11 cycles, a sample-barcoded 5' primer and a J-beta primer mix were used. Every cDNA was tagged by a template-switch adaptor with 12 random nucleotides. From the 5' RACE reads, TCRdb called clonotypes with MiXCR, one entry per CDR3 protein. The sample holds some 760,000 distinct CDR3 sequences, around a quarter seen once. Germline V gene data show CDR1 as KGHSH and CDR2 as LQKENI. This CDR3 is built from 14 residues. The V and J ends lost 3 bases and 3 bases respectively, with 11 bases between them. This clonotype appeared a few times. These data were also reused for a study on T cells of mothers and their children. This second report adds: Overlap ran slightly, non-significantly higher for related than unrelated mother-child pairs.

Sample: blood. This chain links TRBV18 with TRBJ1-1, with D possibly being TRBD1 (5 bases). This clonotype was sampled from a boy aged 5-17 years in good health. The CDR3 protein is CASSPATGYTEAFF. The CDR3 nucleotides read TGTGCCAGCTCACCGGCTACAGGTTACACTGAAGCTTTCTTT.